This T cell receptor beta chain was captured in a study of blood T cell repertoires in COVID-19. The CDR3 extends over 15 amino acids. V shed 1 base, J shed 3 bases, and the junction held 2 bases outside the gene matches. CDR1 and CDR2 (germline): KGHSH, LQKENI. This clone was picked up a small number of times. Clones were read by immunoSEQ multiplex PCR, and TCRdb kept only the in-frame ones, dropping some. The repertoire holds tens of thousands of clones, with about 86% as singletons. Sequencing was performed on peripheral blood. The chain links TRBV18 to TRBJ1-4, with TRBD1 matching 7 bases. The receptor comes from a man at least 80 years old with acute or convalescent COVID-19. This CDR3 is CASSPQGAANEKLFF. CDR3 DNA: TGTGCCAGCTCACCACAGGGGGCGGCTAATGAAAAACTGTTTTTT. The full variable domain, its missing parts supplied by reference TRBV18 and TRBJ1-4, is NAGVMQNPRHLVRRRGQEARLRCSPMKGHSHVYWYRQLPEEGLKFMVYLQKENIIDESGMPKERFSAEFPKEGPSILRIQQVVRGDSAAYFCASSPQGAANEKLFFGSGTQLSVL.